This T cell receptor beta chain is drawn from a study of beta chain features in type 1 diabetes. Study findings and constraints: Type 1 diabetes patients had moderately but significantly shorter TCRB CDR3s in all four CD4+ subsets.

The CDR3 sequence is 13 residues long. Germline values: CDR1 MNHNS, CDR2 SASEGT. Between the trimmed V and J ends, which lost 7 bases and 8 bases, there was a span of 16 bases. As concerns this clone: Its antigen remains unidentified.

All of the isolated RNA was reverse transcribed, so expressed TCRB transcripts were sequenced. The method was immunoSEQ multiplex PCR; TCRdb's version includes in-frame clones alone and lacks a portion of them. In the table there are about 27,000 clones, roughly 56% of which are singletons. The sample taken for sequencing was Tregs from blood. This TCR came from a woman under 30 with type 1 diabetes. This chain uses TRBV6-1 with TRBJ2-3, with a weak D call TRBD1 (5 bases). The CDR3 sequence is CASIFGQGGTQYF. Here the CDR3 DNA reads TGTGCCAGCATTTTCGGGCAGGGCGGTACGCAGTATTTT.